These 10 T cell receptor beta chains were sequenced from one sample in a study of T cell repertoires in cytomegalovirus infection. TCRdb re-derived calls from the reads in MiXCR, one entry per CDR3 protein. The table shows under 850,000 distinct CDR3 sequences, with around 35% occurring only once. Their specific antigens are unknown. This specimen consisted of cultured PBMCs, obtained from culture after CMV antigen stimulation. All receptors come from a human donor in good health (CMV status not recorded). Some clones in this sample may be carry-over from other donors' samples.

This clonotype was counted between two and nine times. The chain combines TRBV20-1 with TRBJ1-4; no definite D call. Trimming pared 6 bases from V and 3 bases from J, leaving 14 bases between. The CDR3 has 14 residues. CDR1 and CDR2 from the germline V gene are DFQATT and SNEGSKA (reference sequence). CDR3 sequence: CSARRASSNEKLFF. In DNA, the CDR3 is TGCAGTGCAAGAAGGGCCTCCTCTAATGAAAAACTGTTTTTT.

This chain links TRBV7-6 with TRBJ1-6; possible D gene TRBD1, 6 bases. CDR1 is SGHVS, CDR2 FNYEAQ, per germline. This CDR3 is built from 15 residues. Trimming stripped 1 base from V and 8 bases from J, with 12 bases between. The CDR3 nucleotides are TGTGCCAGCAGCTTAGAACAGGGTAGTTATTCACCCCTCCACTTT. It codes for CASSLEQGSYSPLHF.

The chain combines TRBV5-6 with TRBJ2-7, with 10 positions matching TRBD2. The CDR3 runs to 17 residues. Germline values: CDR1 SGHDT, CDR2 YYEEEE. V trimming: 1 base; J trimming: 0 bases; junction bases outside the gene matches: 7. The CDR3 here is CASSLYRLAGDSYEQYF. The CDR3 DNA sequence: TGTGCCAGCAGCTTGTATCGACTAGCGGGCGACTCCTACGAGCAGTACTTC.

This chain links TRBV7-4 with TRBJ2-3; 11 positions match TRBD2. Germline V gene sequence: CDR1 SGHVT, CDR2 SQSDAQ. The CDR3 sequence is 17 residues long. Losses at the gene ends were 5 bases for V and 5 bases for J; bases not matched to a gene: 12. The CDR3 loop is CASSRLAGQPGKDTQYF. CDR3 nucleotide sequence: TGTGCCAGCAGCCGACTAGCGGGGCAACCGGGGAAAGATACGCAGTATTTT.

This clonotype was seen more than once but under ten times. For the CDR3, the DNA is TGCAGTGCTACGGGAACCTCTGATGAAAAACTGTTTTTT. Protein sequence: CSATGTSDEKLFF. The chain links TRBV20-1 to TRBJ1-4; D uncertain. The CDR3 is 13 amino acids. Germline V gene data show CDR1 as DFQATT and CDR2 as SNEGSKA (reference sequence). Trimming left V 4 bases short and J 6 bases short, with 12 bases between.

Only a few counts were recorded for this clonotype. This chain joins TRBV2 and TRBJ1-1; the match to TRBD1 covers 8 bases. Germline CDR1 SNHLY, CDR2 FYNNEI. V was pared by 6 bases and J by 5 bases, with 8 bases of the junction left unmatched. CDR3 length: 14 amino acids. CDR3 DNA: TGTGCCAGCAGGCTTGGACAGGGTCGGACTGAAGCTTTCTTT. The encoded protein is CASRLGQGRTEAFF.

This chain connects TRBV12-3 or TRBV12-4 to TRBJ1-1; 7 nucleotides match TRBD1. The CDR3 has 13 residues. With V trimmed by 9 bases and J by 1 base, 5 bases remained unmatched. As DNA, the CDR3 is TGTGCCAGTACCGGGACAGCGAACACTGAAGCTTTCTTT. It translates to CASTGTANTEAFF.

J is TRBJ1-1 and V is TRBV20-1; D is possibly TRBD1 (5 bases). Germline assignment: CDR1 DFQATT and CDR2 SNEGSKA (reference sequence). The germline V and J ends were trimmed by 3 bases and 5 bases, with 19 bases remaining between them. This CDR3 spans 15 amino acids. The CDR3 DNA is TGCAGTGCTAGGGGTGTGCGGGGCCAGGCTACTGAAGCTTTCTTT. Translating it yields CSARGVRGQATEAFF.

This clonotype appeared a single time. The CDR3 here is CASGLANLPDTQYF. The CDR3, as DNA: TGTGCCAGCGGACTAGCGAATCTTCCAGATACGCAGTATTTT. The chain has TRBV18 and TRBJ2-3, with 9 bases lining up with TRBD2. The germline CDR1 and CDR2 sequences are KGHSH and LQKENI. The CDR3 has 14 amino acids. With V trimmed by 8 bases and J by 4 bases, 7 bases remained unmatched.

This clonotype occurred many times. The V call is TRBV7-2, the J call TRBJ1-4; no reliable D call. CDR1 is SGHTA, CDR2 FQGNSA, per germline. The CDR3 is made up of 13 amino acids. V shed 5 bases and J shed 0 bases, with 4 bases lying between them. CDR3 region: CASSIATNEKLFF. The DNA of the CDR3 is TGTGCCAGCAGCATCGCAACTAATGAAAAACTGTTTTTT. Using reference TRBV7-2 and TRBJ1-4 for the parts outside the CDR3, the full variable domain is GAGVSQSPSNKVTEKGKDVELRCDPISGHTALYWYRQSLGQGLEFLIYFQGNSAPDKSGLPSDRFSAERTGGSVSTLTIQRTQQEDSAVYLCASSIATNEKLFFGSGTQLSVL.